This TCR beta chain was sequenced for a study of T cell repertoires in cytomegalovirus infection. Study details: Public TCR beta signatures marked donors with CMV infection and the matching HLA.

In TCRdb, the reads were re-called with MiXCR into one record per CDR3 protein. The table has around 330,000 distinct CDR3 sequences, about a sixth seen once. Study results and limitations: CMV carriers with the relevant HLA were identified by cumulative public TCR beta family frequency. Across the ex vivo response, the dominant clonotypes were HLA-C-restricted CMV-specific TCR beta clonotypes.

Germline CDR1 and CDR2: SGHVS and FQNEAQ. The CDR3 has 14 residues. Trimming pared 1 base from V and 2 bases from J, leaving 8 bases between. This clonotype was counted ten times or more. Its antigen is unknown. This chain uses TRBV7-8 with TRBJ1-1; tentative D call: TRBD1 (5 bases). This TCR was sampled from a human donor in good health (CMV status not recorded). Some clones in this sample may be carry-over from other donors' samples. Sequenced input: PBMCs. CDR3 loop: CASSLGRANTEAFF. The CDR3 region has the DNA TGTGCCAGCAGCTTAGGCAGGGCCAACACTGAAGCTTTCTTT.